These 17 T cell receptor beta chains were all obtained from the same sample, sequenced in a study of identical twins. TCRdb reprocessed the 5' RACE reads via MiXCR and lists one record per CDR3 protein. The sample carries approximately 680,000 distinct CDR3 sequences, about 7% recorded once. Another study also made use of these data, one on yellow fever vaccine responses in identical twins.

The specimen was PBMCs. Receptor source: a woman aged 18-35 years in good health.

This clonotype has just a few counts. The J gene is TRBJ2-1, the V gene TRBV15; the match to TRBD2 covers 9 bases. Germline lookup yields CDR1 LNHNV and CDR2 YYDKDF (reference sequence). Germline trimming cut 5 bases from V and 2 bases from J; bases unmatched to any gene: 10. The CDR3 contains 17 residues. The CDR3 region has the DNA TGTGCCACCAGCGGGGAATTAGCGGGAGCGACCTACAATGAGCAGTTCTTC. Translated: CATSGELAGATYNEQFF. Looking up the rest from reference TRBV15 and TRBJ2-1 gives the full variable domain: DAMVIQNPRYQVTQFGKPVTLSCSQTLNHNVMYWYQQKSSQAPKLLFHYYDKDFNNEADTPDNFQSRRPNTSFCFLDIRSPGLGDTAMYLCATSGELAGATYNEQFFGPGTRLTVL.

This clonotype was observed a few times. The chain uses TRBV12-5 and TRBJ1-1; TRBD1 matches 7 bases. The CDR3 has 14 amino acids. Germline CDR1 is LGHNT and CDR2 is FRNRAP. The trim removed 1 base at V and 3 bases at J, leaving 2 bases unmatched. As DNA, the CDR3 is TGTGCTAGTGGTTTGGGCAGGGGGGACACTGAAGCTTTCTTT. Its translation: CASGLGRGDTEAFF.

The rearrangement links TRBV6-2 or TRBV6-3 to TRBJ2-1, with 12 bases identical to TRBD2. J gave up 5 bases and V 0 bases, and 2 bases lay outside the gene matches. CDR1 and CDR2 (germline): MNHEY, SVGEGT. The CDR3 has 16 residues. This CDR3 is CASSYSPSGGDNEQFF. Written as DNA, the CDR3 is TGTGCCAGCAGTTACTCCCCTAGCGGGGGGGACAATGAGCAGTTCTTC.

The rearrangement uses TRBV5-1 and TRBJ1-1; the D gene is possibly TRBD1 (5 bases). The length of the CDR3 is 14 residues. Germline CDR1 is SGHRS and CDR2 is YFSETQ. Trimming shortened V by 7 bases and J by 1 base, and 14 bases separated the two germline ends. The CDR3 region has the DNA TGCGCCAGCCGTCGGGACGGGGGGAACACTGAAGCTTTCTTT. Residues: CASRRDGGNTEAFF.

This clonotype has a count of ten or more. The gene calls are TRBV20-1 and TRBJ1-1; D remains ambiguous. CDR1 is DFQATT, CDR2 SNEGSKA, per germline (reference sequence). The V and J ends lost 2 bases and 2 bases respectively, with 12 bases between them. CDR3 length: 14 amino acids. The CDR3 sequence is CSARRETTNTEAFF. The CDR3 DNA reads as TGCAGTGCTAGACGGGAAACGACAAACACTGAAGCTTTCTTT.

The chain joins TRBV5-1 to TRBJ1-1; a weak D match, TRBD1 (5 bases). This CDR3 spans 13 amino acids. Per germline, CDR1 SGHRS and CDR2 YFSETQ. Trimming shortened V by 4 bases and J by 5 bases, and 12 bases separated the two germline ends. CDR3 nucleotide sequence: TGCGCCAGCAGCCTAACGGGGGAGACTGAAGCTTTCTTT. Amino acid sequence: CASSLTGETEAFF.

This chain connects TRBV20-1 to TRBJ2-5; tentative D call: TRBD2 (6 bases). This CDR3 spans 13 amino acids. V lost 5 bases to trimming and J lost 2 bases, with 12 bases between them. CDR1 is DFQATT, CDR2 SNEGSKA, per germline (reference sequence). In DNA form, the CDR3 reads TGCAGTGCTTTAGCGGTTATTCAAGAGACCCAGTACTTC. Its translation: CSALAVIQETQYF.

This clonotype came up many times. The chain couples TRBV28 to TRBJ1-4; TRBD1 is a possible D gene (5 bases). The CDR3 extends over 15 amino acids. Germline CDR1 and CDR2: MDHEN and SYDVKM. The ends were cut back, 6 bases at V and 7 bases at J, with 18 bases in the middle. In DNA, the CDR3 is TGTGCCAGCAGCCTAACTTCAGGGATTAGTGAAAAACTGTTTTTT. It is translated as CASSLTSGISEKLFF.

This clonotype was counted between two and nine times. The chain recombines TRBV7-3 with TRBJ2-2; D gene uncertain. V was shortened by 0 bases and J by 4 bases, with 3 bases between the two germline ends. The CDR3 totals 13 residues. Germline CDR1 is SGHTA and CDR2 is FQGTGA. Here the CDR3 DNA reads TGTGCCAGCAGCTTAACTAGCACCGGGGAGCTGTTTTTT. This encodes CASSLTSTGELFF. The whole variable domain, remainder taken from reference TRBV7-3 and TRBJ2-2, is GAGVSQTPSNKVTEKGKYVELRCDPISGHTALYWYRQSLGQGPEFLIYFQGTGAADDSGLPNDRFFAVRPEGSVSTLKIQRTERGDSAVYLCASSLTSTGELFFGEGSRLTVL.

This chain joins TRBV7-8 and TRBJ2-3; the match to TRBD1 covers 9 bases. This CDR3 region has 17 residues. CDR1 is SGHVS, CDR2 FQNEAQ, per germline. Trimming at V came to 7 bases and at J to 5 bases, leaving 16 bases not matched to a gene. CDR3 loop: CASTEIRTGENVDTQYF. DNA for the CDR3: TGTGCCAGCACCGAAATCCGGACAGGGGAGAATGTAGATACGCAGTATTTT.

The chain employs TRBV5-6 and TRBJ2-1, with 7 bases aligning to TRBD2. The CDR3 extends over 15 amino acids. Trimming removed 0 bases from V and 3 bases from J; junction bases left unmatched: 3. CDR1 SGHDT and CDR2 YYEEEE come from the germline V gene. In DNA form, the CDR3 reads TGTGCCAGCAGCTTGGCCGGGGGGTTCTACAATGAGCAGTTCTTC. As protein: CASSLAGGFYNEQFF. Filled out from reference TRBV5-6 and TRBJ2-1, the complete variable domain reads DAGVTQSPTHLIKTRGQQVTLRCSPKSGHDTVSWYQQALGQGPQFIFQYYEEEERQRGNFPDRFSGHQFPNYSSELNVNALLLGDSALYLCASSLAGGFYNEQFFGPGTRLTVL.

The genes are TRBV3-1 and TRBJ1-1; D gene unclear. The CDR3 consists of 15 residues. V lost 0 bases, J lost 1 base, and 9 bases lay in between. Looked up from germline, CDR1 is LGHDT and CDR2 is YNNKEL (reference sequence). CDR3 nucleotides: TGTGCCAGCAGCCAAGACGGTCTCAAGAACACTGAAGCTTTCTTT. Encoded protein: CASSQDGLKNTEAFF. The full variable domain, with the rest looked up from reference TRBV3-1 and TRBJ1-1, is DTAVSQTPKYLVTQMGNDKSIKCEQNLGHDTMYWYKQDSKKFLKIMFSYNNKELIINETVPNRFSPKSPDKAHLNLHINSLELGDSAVYFCASSQDGLKNTEAFFGQGTRLTVV.

The chain combines TRBV6-5 with TRBJ2-1, with TRBD2 matching over 9 bases. CDR1 and CDR2 from the germline V gene are MNHEY and SVGAGI. This CDR3 has 16 amino acids. The trim removed 0 bases at V and 9 bases at J, leaving 9 bases unmatched. CDR3 in amino acids: CASSYSFAGGQGEQFF. The CDR3 nucleotides read TGTGCCAGCAGTTACTCTTTCGCGGGGGGGCAGGGTGAGCAGTTCTTC.

The rearrangement uses TRBV4-1 and TRBJ2-7; 9 bases align to TRBD2. Trimming took 1 base from V and 2 from J; bases not matched to a gene: 12. The CDR3 loop spans 18 amino acids. Germline loops: CDR1 MGHRA, CDR2 YSYEKL. The CDR3 DNA reads TGCGCCAGCAGCCAAGGCCCGCCCGCAGCGGGAGGCCCCTACGAGCAGTACTTC. Protein: CASSQGPPAAGGPYEQYF.

This clonotype was counted ten times or more. V gene TRBV2 combines with J gene TRBJ2-1; D not certain. Trimming removed 6 bases at V and 0 bases at J, with 15 bases between. Germline V lookup: CDR1 SNHLY, CDR2 FYNNEI. The CDR3 loop spans 16 amino acids. The DNA for the CDR3 is TGTGCCAGCAGACCCCCAGTGGGAAGCTCCTACAATGAGCAGTTCTTC. Translating it yields CASRPPVGSSYNEQFF. Variable domain in full (rest from reference TRBV2 and TRBJ2-1): EPEVTQTPSHQVTQMGQEVILRCVPISNHLYFYWYRQILGQKVEFLVSFYNNEISEKSEIFDDQFSVERPDGSNFTLKIRSTKLEDSAMYFCASRPPVGSSYNEQFFGPGTRLTVL.

The chain links TRBV7-9 to TRBJ1-1, with no clear D. The CDR3 is made up of 13 amino acids. Germline V gives CDR1 SEHNR, CDR2 FQNEAQ (reference sequence). The V gene lost 7 bases and the J gene lost 4 bases, with 13 bases spanning the gap. Here the CDR3 DNA reads TGTGCCAGCACCCCGGACCCAGGCACTGAAGCTTTCTTT. Residues: CASTPDPGTEAFF.

The sample holds a few counts of this clonotype. The chain links TRBV27 to TRBJ2-5; D is possibly TRBD2 (7 bases). V lost 6 bases and J lost 6, with 14 bases in between. From germline, CDR1 is MNHEY and CDR2 SMNVEV (reference sequence). The CDR3 length is 13 residues. The CDR3 is CASSSGGRQTQYF. The CDR3, as DNA: TGTGCCAGCAGCTCCGGGGGGCGACAGACCCAGTACTTC.